This is a list of T cell receptor beta chains from one sample in a study of T cell responses to AZD1222 COVID-19 vaccine. TCRdb's table, derived via immunoSEQ multiplex PCR, lists solely in-frame clones and lacks some. The sample has around 190,000 clones, 80% to 95% seen once. The material sequenced was peripheral blood, taken on day 0 of AZD1222 vaccination. These receptors came from an adult in good health. Each CDR3 is given with its conserved first and last residue. Each record gives: D gene, J gene, clone size, V gene, CDR3 DNA, CDR3 protein. D genes are given only for firm matches. Expanded clones are given a class, and other clones once, few, many or no size at all.

d_gene: TRBD1
j_gene: TRBJ1-1
abundance: -
v_gene: TRBV6-1
CDR3nt: TGTGCCAGCAGTTCGGACAGGGGGAACACTGAAGCTTTCTTT
CDR3aa: CASSSDRGNTEAFF

d_gene: -
j_gene: TRBJ2-3
abundance: -
v_gene: TRBV9
CDR3nt: TGTGCCAGCAGCGCGAGTGCACGCAGCACAGATACGCAGTATTTT
CDR3aa: CASSASARSTDTQYF

d_gene: -
j_gene: TRBJ1-2
abundance: -
v_gene: TRBV12-3/TRBV12-4
CDR3nt: TGTGCCAGCAAGCGGCGAGGGGGCTACACCTTC
CDR3aa: CASKRRGGYTF

d_gene: TRBD1
j_gene: TRBJ1-5
abundance: -
v_gene: TRBV18
CDR3nt: TGTGCCAGCTCACCCTACGCAGGACAGGGTGACGGGATCCTCAATCAGCCCCAGCATTTT
CDR3aa: CASSPYAGQGDGILNQPQHF

d_gene: TRBD1
j_gene: TRBJ1-5
abundance: -
v_gene: TRBV10-2
CDR3nt: TGCGCCAGCAGTGAAAGGACAGGGGGCAAGGAGCCCCAGCATTTT
CDR3aa: CASSERTGGKEPQHF

d_gene: -
j_gene: TRBJ1-2
abundance: -
v_gene: TRBV7-9
CDR3nt: TGTGCCAGCAGGCCTGGAAGAGGGTACGGCTACACCTTC
CDR3aa: CASRPGRGYGYTF

d_gene: TRBD1
j_gene: TRBJ2-7
abundance: -
v_gene: TRBV7-2
CDR3nt: TGTGCCAGCAGCTCGACAGGGGGCTACGAGCAGTACTTC
CDR3aa: CASSSTGGYEQYF

d_gene: -
j_gene: TRBJ2-3
abundance: -
v_gene: TRBV13
CDR3nt: TGTGCCAGCAGCTTTATCTCAGATACGCAGTATTTT
CDR3aa: CASSFISDTQYF

d_gene: TRBD2
j_gene: TRBJ2-7
abundance: -
v_gene: TRBV7-2
CDR3nt: TGTGCCAGCGCTAGCGGGGGGGCGCGCTACGAGCAGTACTTC
CDR3aa: CASASGGARYEQYF

d_gene: -
j_gene: TRBJ2-7
abundance: -
v_gene: TRBV19
CDR3nt: TGTGCCAGTAGTATAGTAGCAGGGTGGAGCTACGAGCAGTACTTC
CDR3aa: CASSIVAGWSYEQYF

d_gene: -
j_gene: TRBJ2-1
abundance: -
v_gene: TRBV7-2
CDR3nt: TGTGCCAGCAGCTTAAGGTTAAGGGAGCAGTTCTTC
CDR3aa: CASSLRLREQFF

d_gene: -
j_gene: TRBJ1-1
abundance: few
v_gene: TRBV7-8
CDR3nt: TGTGCCAGCAGCTTGTACGGGCGAGGGACTGAAGCTTTCTTT
CDR3aa: CASSLYGRGTEAFF

d_gene: -
j_gene: TRBJ1-6
abundance: -
v_gene: TRBV7-8
CDR3nt: TGTGCCAGCAGCTCGACATTCTCCTATAATTCACCCCTCCACTTT
CDR3aa: CASSSTFSYNSPLHF

d_gene: -
j_gene: TRBJ1-3
abundance: -
v_gene: TRBV7-9
CDR3nt: TGTGCCAGCAGCTCATCTCGTCAGGGGTCAGGTGGAAACACCATATATTTT
CDR3aa: CASSSSRQGSGGNTIYF

d_gene: -
j_gene: TRBJ1-5
abundance: few
v_gene: TRBV5-1
CDR3nt: TGCGCCAGCAGCTTGGCAGGGGCAAGCAATCAGCCCCAGCATTTT
CDR3aa: CASSLAGASNQPQHF

d_gene: -
j_gene: TRBJ2-1
abundance: once
v_gene: TRBV6-1
CDR3nt: TGTGCCAGCAGTTTCAGAGGGACCTACAATGAGCAGTTCTTC
CDR3aa: CASSFRGTYNEQFF

d_gene: -
j_gene: TRBJ1-1
abundance: -
v_gene: TRBV10-3
CDR3nt: TGTGCCACCCGGCGCACCAACACTGAAGCTTTCTTT
CDR3aa: CATRRTNTEAFF

d_gene: -
j_gene: TRBJ1-2
abundance: -
v_gene: TRBV29-1
CDR3nt: TGCAGCGTTGTGGGCGGTGGTATAGGCTACACCTTC
CDR3aa: CSVVGGGIGYTF

d_gene: TRBD1
j_gene: TRBJ1-1
abundance: -
v_gene: TRBV7-9
CDR3nt: TGTGCCAGCAGCCGAAGGACAGGCGGAGCTTTCTTT
CDR3aa: CASSRRTGGAFF

d_gene: -
j_gene: TRBJ2-1
abundance: once
v_gene: TRBV7-2
CDR3nt: TGTGCCAGCAGCTTAGTGAGTATCCATGAGCAGTTCTTC
CDR3aa: CASSLVSIHEQFF

d_gene: -
j_gene: TRBJ1-6
abundance: -
v_gene: TRBV7-3
CDR3nt: TGTGCCAGCAGCCACGGGGCGGTAAATTCACCCCTCCACTTT
CDR3aa: CASSHGAVNSPLHF

d_gene: -
j_gene: TRBJ2-1
abundance: -
v_gene: TRBV3-1/TRBV3-2
CDR3nt: TGTGCCAGCAGCCAAGTTCGCTATGAGCAGTTCTTC
CDR3aa: CASSQVRYEQFF